This entry lists 27 T cell receptor beta chains sequenced from one sample in a study of cytomegalovirus exposure and HLA in healthy donors. A multiplex PCR was run with 60 Vbeta primers and 13 Jbeta primers. Profiling relied on immunoSEQ multiplex PCR, and the TCRdb table lists in-frame clones only, not all of them. The sample records about 81,000 clones, over 65% being singletons. The sample comprised PBMCs. The receptors here all came from a man in his forties or fifties in good health and CMV-seropositive.

The chain is built from TRBV5-1 and TRBJ1-2; no clear D gene. The germline gives CDR1 SGHRS, CDR2 YFSETQ. CDR3 size: 14 residues. V was cut by 1 base and J by 0 bases, with 7 bases left in between. The CDR3: CASSLQQSNYGYTF. CDR3 coding DNA: TGCGCCAGCAGCTTGCAACAGTCTAACTATGGCTACACCTTC.

The chain carries TRBV27 and TRBJ2-7, with 9 nucleotides matching TRBD2. There are 14 residues in the CDR3. Losses at the gene ends were 4 bases for V and 4 bases for J; bases not matched to a gene: 5. Germline CDR1 is MNHEY and CDR2 is SMNVEV (reference sequence). The CDR3 DNA reads as TGTGCCAGCAGTTGGAGCGGGAGGAGTTACGAGCAGTACTTC. Its translation: CASSWSGRSYEQYF.

The V call is TRBV6-5, the J call TRBJ1-5; the D gene is possibly TRBD1 (6 bases). The germline V gene encodes CDR1 MNHEY and CDR2 SVGAGI. Trimming pared 8 bases from V and 3 bases from J, leaving 14 bases between. This CDR3 comprises 14 residues. The CDR3, as DNA: TGTGCCAGCGGAGAGACAGGCTACAATCAGCCCCAGCATTTT. This codes for CASGETGYNQPQHF.

The J gene is TRBJ2-2, the V gene TRBV11-2, with D unclear. This CDR3 has 16 amino acids. The germline V and J ends were trimmed by 0 bases and 8 bases, with 16 bases remaining between them. In germline, CDR1 is SGHAT, CDR2 FQNNGV. CDR3 loop: CASSLEVRGPRGELFF. The CDR3 nucleotides read TGTGCCAGCAGCTTAGAGGTCAGAGGCCCGCGTGGGGAGCTGTTTTTT.

The V and J genes are TRBV5-1 and TRBJ2-3; D might be TRBD2 (6 bases). Trimming removed 2 bases at V and 4 bases at J, with 17 bases between. This CDR3 spans 16 amino acids. Germline V gene data show CDR1 as SGHRS and CDR2 as YFSETQ. CDR3: CASSFGGTVTADTQYF. CDR3 DNA sequence: TGCGCCAGCAGCTTTGGCGGGACGGTTACGGCAGATACGCAGTATTTT.

This clone was observed a single time. The V call is TRBV11-2, the J call TRBJ1-1, with D uncertain. Germline V gene lookup returns CDR1 SGHAT and CDR2 FQNNGV. Deletions cut 1 base from V and 1 base from J, with 4 bases between. The CDR3 runs 13 residues. CDR3 loop: CASSLVGNTEAFF. The CDR3 DNA sequence: TGTGCCAGCAGCTTAGTCGGGAACACTGAAGCTTTCTTT.

This chain links TRBV30 with TRBJ2-7; 12 bases align to TRBD2. This CDR3 spans 16 amino acids. Trimming at V came to 2 bases and at J to 4 bases, leaving 9 bases not matched to a gene. CDR1 GTSNPN and CDR2 SVGIG come from the germline V gene (reference sequence). The DNA for the CDR3 is TGTGCCTGGAGTCCTCGACTAGCGGGAGTGTTTTACGAGCAGTACTTC. Its protein product is CAWSPRLAGVFYEQYF. The complete variable domain, with remaining parts taken from reference TRBV30 and TRBJ2-7, reads SQTIHQWPATLVQPVGSPLSLECTVEGTSNPNLYWYRQAAGRGLQLLFYSVGIGQISSEVPQNLSASRPQDRQFILSSKKLLLSDSGFYLCAWSPRLAGVFYEQYFGPGTRLTVT.

The chain combines TRBV18 with TRBJ2-5; TRBD2 agrees at 14 bases. The length of the CDR3 is 14 residues. Germline CDR1 is KGHSH and CDR2 is LQKENI. V dropped 5 bases and J dropped 5; count of bases not matched to a gene: 1. DNA of the CDR3: TGTGCCAGCTCAAGGACTAGCGGGAGGGAGACCCAGTACTTC. This gives the protein CASSRTSGRETQYF. The whole variable domain, remainder taken from reference TRBV18 and TRBJ2-5, is NAGVMQNPRHLVRRRGQEARLRCSPMKGHSHVYWYRQLPEEGLKFMVYLQKENIIDESGMPKERFSAEFPKEGPSILRIQQVVRGDSAAYFCASSRTSGRETQYFGPGTRLLVL.

The rearrangement uses TRBV10-1 and TRBJ2-3, with D unclear. V lost 4 bases to trimming and J lost 2 bases, with 10 bases between them. The germline V gene has CDR1 WNHNN and CDR2 SYGVQD (reference sequence). The CDR3 is made up of 14 amino acids. The CDR3 coding sequence is TGCGCCAGCAGTGTAGGCGGTCTCACAGATACGCAGTATTTT. It specifies CASSVGGLTDTQYF.

The chain combines TRBV5-1 with TRBJ2-2; no clear D. V was trimmed by 3 bases and J by 4 bases, leaving 16 bases between them. The length of the CDR3 is 16 residues. In germline, CDR1 is SGHRS, CDR2 YFSETQ. CDR3 sequence: CASSSSSAPGTGELFF. Written as DNA, the CDR3 is TGCGCCAGCAGCTCGTCATCGGCCCCGGGCACCGGGGAGCTGTTTTTT.

The chain couples TRBV27 to TRBJ1-6, with TRBD1 as a possible D gene (5 bases). The CDR3 runs 17 residues. V shed 3 bases and J shed 0 bases, with 12 bases lying between them. Germline-derived CDR1 and CDR2 are MNHEY and SMNVEV (reference sequence). CDR3 sequence: CASSFMGRFSYNSPLHF. CDR3 bases: TGTGCCAGCAGTTTCATGGGGCGATTCTCCTATAATTCACCCCTCCACTTT.

Remarks on this clone: Relative to the germline gene, one junction end is altered; a read error may explain this. The chain carries TRBV7-9 and TRBJ1-1; 8 nucleotides agree with TRBD1. This CDR3 spans 13 amino acids. Looked up from germline, CDR1 is SEHNR and CDR2 is FQNEAQ (reference sequence). The CDR3 protein is CSSSTGGRTEAFF. CDR3 sequence (DNA): TGTTCCAGCAGTACAGGGGGACGGACTGAAGCTTTCTTT.

The chain has TRBV7-6 and TRBJ1-5; D gene ambiguous. This CDR3 region has 15 residues. Deletions cut 1 base from V and 6 bases from J, with 13 bases between. Germline loops: CDR1 SGHVS, CDR2 FNYEAQ. In nucleotides, the CDR3 is TGTGCCAGCAGCTTAGAGGCAGTTCGAGGTCAGCCCCAGCATTTT. Protein sequence: CASSLEAVRGQPQHF.

The CDR3, as DNA: TGTGCCAGCAGCTTCGGGGTGGCTTTAGCTTTCTTT. This gives the protein CASSFGVALAFF. The rearrangement joins TRBV5-6 to TRBJ1-1; D is uncertain. V gave up 2 bases and J gave up 10 bases, with 12 bases separating them. This CDR3 spans 12 amino acids. Germline V gene lookup returns CDR1 SGHDT and CDR2 YYEEEE.

This CDR3 is CSVEKRDTEAFF. In nucleotides, the CDR3 is TGCAGCGTTGAAAAGAGGGACACTGAAGCTTTCTTT. The V and J genes are TRBV29-1 and TRBJ1-1; D remains unclear. The germline V and J ends were trimmed by 2 bases and 3 bases, with 7 bases remaining between them. This CDR3 region has 12 residues. Per germline, CDR1 SQVTM and CDR2 ANQGSEA.

The chain couples TRBV1 to TRBJ2-4; the listed D gene, TRBD1, was not tested against the DNA. TRBV1 has pseudogene status. The CDR3 covers 14 residues. The CDR3 sequence is CTSNPREAKNIQYF. CDR3 bases: TGCACCAGCAACCCCAGGGAAGCCAAAAACATTCAGTACTTC.

This CDR3 reads CASSSTLQAAYTF. DNA for the CDR3: TGTGCCAGCAGTTCGACCCTACAGGCTGCCTACACCTTC. The chain combines TRBV27 with TRBJ1-2, with a weak D call TRBD1 (5 bases). The germline V gene encodes CDR1 MNHEY and CDR2 SMNVEV (reference sequence). With 4 bases removed from V and 10 bases from J, the gap between germline ends came to 16 bases. This CDR3 is built from 13 residues.

As DNA, the CDR3 is TGTGCCAGTAGTAGGGGACAGACCTTCTATGGCTACACCTTC. This encodes CASSRGQTFYGYTF. The chain carries TRBV19 and TRBJ1-2; 7 bases fit TRBD1. The length of the CDR3 is 14 residues. Trimming removed 4 bases from V and 4 bases from J; junction bases left unmatched: 6. Germline values: CDR1 LNHDA, CDR2 SQIVND (reference sequence).

The V call is TRBV4-3, the J call TRBJ2-2; 10 bases map to TRBD2. The ends lost 0 bases at V and 8 bases at J; junction bases unmatched: 9. CDR3 size: 17 residues. CDR1 and CDR2 (germline): LGHNA, YSLEER. This CDR3 reads CASSQDMASGSTGELFF. The CDR3 coding sequence is TGCGCCAGCAGCCAAGATATGGCTAGCGGGAGTACAGGGGAGCTGTTTTTT.

This rearrangement joins TRBV19 to TRBJ1-3; 9 bases map to TRBD1. CDR1 and CDR2 (germline): LNHDA, SQIVND (reference sequence). CDR3 length: 15 amino acids. The junction had 4 bases not matched to a gene; V was cut back by 3 bases and J by 4 bases. As DNA, the CDR3 is TGTGCCAGTAGTATGGGGACAGGGACGGGAAACACCATATATTTT. This gives the protein CASSMGTGTGNTIYF.

This chain links TRBV7-8 with TRBJ1-2; 8 bases match TRBD1. CDR3 length: 14 residues. Trimming at V came to 4 bases and at J to 8 bases, leaving 9 bases not matched to a gene. The germline V gene has CDR1 SGHVS and CDR2 FQNEAQ. The CDR3 protein is CASSSRQGLAGYTF. The CDR3 DNA follows: TGTGCCAGCAGCTCCCGACAGGGGTTAGCCGGCTACACCTTC.

The chain recombines TRBV11-3 with TRBJ2-7; D possibly corresponds to TRBD1 (5 bases). The CDR3 extends over 14 amino acids. CDR1 and CDR2 (germline): SGHNT, YENEEA. The V end was cut by 4 bases, the J end by 5 bases, with 15 bases between. CDR3 in DNA: TGTGCCAGCAGCTGGGGCCGAACCGACCACGAGCAGTACTTC. Translating gives CASSWGRTDHEQYF.

This chain connects TRBV19 to TRBJ2-3, with 14 bases lining up with TRBD2. The CDR3 length is 17 residues. After removal of 5 bases from V and 10 bases from J, the junction contained 14 bases not matched to a gene. CDR1 LNHDA and CDR2 SQIVND come from the germline V gene (reference sequence). The CDR3 spells CASSSTSGRALGAAQYF. The DNA of the CDR3 is TGTGCCAGTAGTTCGACTAGCGGGAGGGCCCTCGGGGCGGCGCAGTATTTT.

This rearrangement joins TRBV5-6 to TRBJ1-2; D may be TRBD1 (6 bases). The CDR3 runs 13 residues. CDR1 is SGHDT, CDR2 YYEEEE, per germline. Trimming stripped 0 bases from V and 7 bases from J, with 10 bases between. For the CDR3, the DNA is TGTGCCAGCAGCTTGGACAGGGTTTCTGGCTACACCTTC. It codes for CASSLDRVSGYTF.

The chain joins TRBV6-5 to TRBJ2-7; D may be TRBD1 (5 bases). Germline assignment: CDR1 MNHEY and CDR2 SVGAGI. The V end was cut by 2 bases, the J end by 2 bases, with 10 bases between. The CDR3 spans 14 residues. The CDR3 DNA follows: TGTGCCAGCAGTTACGGGGCGGCAACCTACGAGCAGTACTTC. Encoded protein: CASSYGAATYEQYF.

This clone has only a few counts. The chain carries TRBV30 and TRBJ2-5, with TRBD2 matching over 7 bases. V shed 2 bases, J shed 1 base, and the junction held 1 base outside the gene matches. The CDR3 extends over 13 amino acids. CDR1 is GTSNPN and CDR2 is SVGIG in the germline V gene (reference sequence). The DNA for the CDR3 is TGTGCCTGGAGTCTAGCGGCCCAAGAGACCCAGTACTTC. It is translated as CAWSLAAQETQYF.

As concerns this clone: A read error may produce the germline difference seen at one junction end. The V call is TRBV11-2, the J call TRBJ2-1; unclear D gene. In germline, CDR1 is SGHAT, CDR2 FQNNGV. The CDR3 runs 14 residues. CDR3 coding DNA: TGTGCCAGCAGCTTAGGGAGCTCCCACAATGAGCAGTTCTTC. It codes for CASSLGSSHNEQFF.